Listed here are 15 T cell receptor beta chains from one sample, sequenced in a study of T cells in Graves' hyperthyroidism and ophthalmopathy (dated by TCRdb to between 2018 and 2020). The library relied on multiplex PCR. The data were produced on an Illumina HiSeq 2000. The TCR beta CDR3 regions were amplified from RNA transcripts. The TCR CDR3 was subjected to a first round of RT-PCR using the HTBI primer set and the Qiagen OneStep RT-PCR kit. The raw public data were reprocessed by TCRdb itself: fastp quality trimming at Q25, MiXCR clonotype calling, in-frame beta chains only. Each CDR3 protein gets just one entry, which takes the most common genes and DNA from the rows behind it. The sample yields around 340,000 distinct CDR3 sequences; around 16% were counted once. The ten largest clonotypes hold approximately 33% of the sample. Sequencing was done on a sample of blood. The receptors were gathered from a man between 25 and 39 years old with Graves' hyperthyroidism.

This clonotype came up many times. The chain has TRBV20-1 and TRBJ2-3, with 8 positions matching TRBD2. Germline CDR1 DFQATT, CDR2 SNEGSKA (reference sequence). After removal of 2 bases from V and 1 base from J, the junction contained 5 bases not matched to a gene. The CDR3 spans 15 residues. CDR3 sequence (DNA): TGCAGTGCTAGAAAGCCGGGACTAGGCACAGATACGCAGTATTTT. Protein sequence: CSARKPGLGTDTQYF.

As to this clonotype: It may be a read error: a sequence one base away is much more abundant. The V call is TRBV3-1, the J call TRBJ1-2; D gene ambiguous. The CDR3 spans 14 residues. V lost 2 bases and J 4 bases, leaving 11 bases between the germline ends. Germline CDR1 and CDR2: LGHDT and YNNKEL (reference sequence). CDR3 amino acids: CASSQQERFYGYTF. CDR3 in DNA: TGTGCCAGCAGCCAACAAGAACGGTTCTATGGCTACACCTTC.

Ten or more counts support this clonotype. The chain employs TRBV30 and TRBJ2-5; D is unclear. CDR1 and CDR2 (germline): GTSNPN, SVGIG (reference sequence). Trimming took 0 bases from V and 5 from J, leaving 10 bases between them. The CDR3 is 13 residues long. CDR3 bases: TGTGCCTGGAGTGTACGGCTGAGGGAGACCCAGTACTTC. This gives the protein CAWSVRLRETQYF. Filled out from reference TRBV30 and TRBJ2-5, the complete variable domain reads SQTIHQWPATLVQPVGSPLSLECTVEGTSNPNLYWYRQAAGRGLQLLFYSVGIGQISSEVPQNLSASRPQDRQFILSSKKLLLSDSGFYLCAWSVRLRETQYFGPGTRLLVL.

This clonotype has a count of ten or more. The V call is TRBV20-1, the J call TRBJ2-1; no firm D call. V was trimmed by 1 base and J by 5 bases, leaving 6 bases between them. Germline loops: CDR1 DFQATT, CDR2 SNEGSKA (reference sequence). CDR3 length: 12 residues. As DNA, the CDR3 is TGCAGTGCTAGAGTTGGGAACAATGAGCAGTTCTTC. This gives the protein CSARVGNNEQFF.

This clonotype was counted between two and nine times. J is TRBJ2-1 and V is TRBV12-3 or TRBV12-4; no definite D call. The J call may not be correct, given that the DNA end is closer to TRBJ2-7. The CDR3 extends over 13 amino acids. CDR3 loop: CASSPTSLNEQYF. The DNA of the CDR3 is TGTGCCAGCAGTCCCACTTCCCTCAATGAGCAGTACTTC.

The chain joins TRBV20-1 to TRBJ2-7; D call uncertain. Trimming took off 3 bases at V and 6 bases at J, with 15 bases between the two ends. The CDR3 runs to 13 residues. Germline values: CDR1 DFQATT, CDR2 SNEGSKA (reference sequence). The CDR3 DNA reads TGCAGTGCTAGTCAGGACCTCCGGCCCGAGCAGTACTTC. Its protein product is CSASQDLRPEQYF.

This clonotype occurred many times. The rearrangement uses TRBV2 and TRBJ1-1, with 7 nucleotides matching TRBD1. V lost 5 bases to trimming and J lost 0 bases; unmatched junction nucleotides: 9. This CDR3 comprises 16 residues. Germline CDR1 is SNHLY and CDR2 is FYNNEI. CDR3 in DNA: TGTGCCAGCAGTACCTGGGACAGAGACCTGAACACTGAAGCTTTCTTT. Translation gives CASSTWDRDLNTEAFF.

This clonotype was counted many times. The chain uses TRBV7-2 and TRBJ2-6, with 8 bases that match TRBD1. This CDR3 region has 16 residues. Germline lookup yields CDR1 SGHTA and CDR2 FQGNSA. Trimming removed 5 bases from V and 7 bases from J; junction bases left unmatched: 10. The CDR3 nucleotides are TGTGCCAGCAGCGCAGAGGACAGGGTAGCAGCCAACGTCCTGACTTTC. It codes for CASSAEDRVAANVLTF.

This clonotype was seen repeatedly, ten times or more. V and J are TRBV10-1 and TRBJ2-3; D unresolved. Trimming stripped 3 bases from V and 1 base from J, with 11 bases between. The V gene's germline CDR1 is WNHNN and CDR2 SYGVQD (reference sequence). The CDR3 runs to 15 residues. CDR3 DNA: TGCGCCAGCAGTGAATCGGGTACGGGCACAGATACGCAGTATTTT. Translated, it gives CASSESGTGTDTQYF.

This clonotype was seen at least ten times. The chain recombines TRBV12-3 or TRBV12-4 with TRBJ2-7; possibly TRBD1 for D (5 bases). V lost 3 bases, J lost 2 bases, and 14 bases lay in between. The CDR3 consists of 15 residues. The CDR3 is CASSFFGASPYEQYF. DNA for the CDR3: TGTGCCAGCAGTTTTTTTGGGGCATCACCCTACGAGCAGTACTTC.

This clonotype was recorded at least ten times. V gene TRBV6-2 or TRBV6-3 combines with J gene TRBJ2-2; no firm D call. Trimming removed 2 bases from V and 5 bases from J, with 12 bases in between. The CDR3 has 15 amino acids. Germline CDR1 reads MNHEY; CDR2 reads SVGEGT. The CDR3 coding sequence is TGTGCCAGCAGTTACGTAGGAGAAGGTACCGGGGAGCTGTTTTTT. It yields the protein CASSYVGEGTGELFF.

Ten or more counts support this clonotype. The chain links TRBV7-9 to TRBJ2-5; 8 bases map to TRBD1. The length of the CDR3 is 15 residues. V shed 2 bases, J shed 4 bases, and the junction held 6 bases outside the gene matches. Germline assignment: CDR1 SEHNR and CDR2 FQNEAQ (reference sequence). The DNA of the CDR3 is TGTGCCAGCAGCTTAACGGCCGGGACAGGAGAGACCCAGTACTTC. Translated: CASSLTAGTGETQYF.

This clonotype was detected ten times or more. In DNA form, the CDR3 reads TGCGCCAGCAGCTTTCTAGCGGGAGGGTACTACGAGCAGTACTTC. Amino acid sequence: CASSFLAGGYYEQYF. The rearrangement links TRBV5-1 to TRBJ2-7; TRBD2 agrees at 12 bases. Germline CDR1 SGHRS, CDR2 YFSETQ. Germline trimming cut 2 bases from V and 3 bases from J; bases unmatched to any gene: 3. The CDR3 sequence is 15 residues long.

This clonotype has more than one count but fewer than ten. The genes are TRBV6-1 and TRBJ2-1; D is ambiguous. CDR3 length: 13 residues. V lost 6 bases to trimming and J lost 10 bases, with 16 bases between them. Germline V lookup: CDR1 MNHNS, CDR2 SASEGT. CDR3 sequence: CASSPLYRGEQFF. The CDR3, as DNA: TGTGCCAGCAGCCCCCTCTACCGTGGGGAGCAGTTCTTC.

CDR3 in amino acids: CAWAVTDTQYF. In DNA form, the CDR3 reads TGTGCTTGGGCCGTCACAGATACGCAGTATTTT. This rearrangement joins TRBV5-5 to TRBJ2-3; D gene unclear. CDR1 and CDR2 (germline): SGHKS, YYEKEE (reference sequence). The CDR3 has 11 residues.